The 8 T cell receptor beta chains given below trace back to one sample, sequenced in a study of PD-1 blockade in classical Hodgkin lymphoma. Sequencing was performed with immunoSEQ multiplex PCR; in TCRdb, only in-frame clones are kept and a portion is missing. The table shows 50,000 to 65,000 clones, with about 92% occurring only once. As to time point: cycle 4 day 1 (C4D1), after less than seven weeks of nivolumab. With no exception, relapse followed autologous stem cell transplantation in all patients, and brentuximab vedotin exposure varied. Sequencing was performed on peripheral blood mononuclear cells (PBMCs), taken before the fourth cycle of nivolumab. Every receptor here comes from a human donor with classical Hodgkin lymphoma.

The CDR3 protein is CASSLAWEFRSPLHF. CDR3 nucleotides: TGTGCCAGCAGCTTGGCCTGGGAGTTTCGTTCACCCCTCCACTTT. The V call is TRBV5-5, the J call TRBJ1-6; D ambiguous. V was clipped by 0 bases and J by 9 bases, with 13 bases between them. The CDR3 is made up of 15 amino acids. CDR1 is SGHKS and CDR2 is YYEKEE in the germline V gene (reference sequence).

This chain joins TRBV5-8 and TRBJ1-1, with D tentatively TRBD1 (5 bases). CDR1 and CDR2 (germline): SGHTS, YDEGEE. V dropped 1 base and J dropped 1 base, with 11 bases sitting between them. The CDR3 runs to 15 residues. The CDR3 region has the DNA TGTGCCAGCAGCTTGTCCGGGGGAGGGAACACTGAAGCTTTCTTT. Its protein is CASSLSGGGNTEAFF.

J is TRBJ2-7 and V is TRBV11-2; no clear D gene. This CDR3 is 13 amino acids long. V shed 1 base and J shed 7 bases, with 11 bases lying between them. CDR1 and CDR2 from the germline V gene are SGHAT and FQNNGV. In DNA, the CDR3 is TGTGCCAGCAGCTTAGTTCCTGAATATGAGCAGTACTTC. This codes for CASSLVPEYEQYF.

The chain is built from TRBV28 and TRBJ2-1; 7 positions match TRBD2. Germline V CDR1 and CDR2: MDHEN, SYDVKM. This CDR3 region has 16 residues. J lost 1 base, V lost 4 bases, and 7 bases had no gene match. The CDR3 sequence: CASSSRDYISYNEQFF. The DNA for the CDR3 is TGTGCCAGCAGTTCGCGGGACTATATTTCCTACAATGAGCAGTTCTTC.

The count of this clone is one. The chain links TRBV28 to TRBJ1-1; D is unclear. The CDR3 has 13 residues. Germline loops: CDR1 MDHEN, CDR2 SYDVKM. The germline V and J ends were trimmed by 7 bases and 1 base, with 10 bases remaining between them. The CDR3 spells CASKPGRNTEAFF. Written as DNA, the CDR3 is TGTGCCAGCAAACCGGGTCGGAACACTGAAGCTTTCTTT.

The genes are TRBV10-3 and TRBJ2-3; TRBD2 aligns across 13 bases. Germline V gene data show CDR1 as ENHRY and CDR2 as SYGVKD. With 6 bases clipped from V and 6 bases from J, the junction kept 9 bases outside the gene matches. The CDR3 runs 16 residues. The CDR3 sequence is CAIREGTSGTMDTQYF. CDR3 coding DNA: TGTGCCATCAGGGAGGGGACTAGCGGGACCATGGATACGCAGTATTTT.

The chain joins TRBV12-1 to TRBJ1-5; the D segment call TRBD1 is taken from the table without a DNA check. TRBV12-1 is designated a pseudogene. The length of the CDR3 is 15 residues. CDR3: CASSYGTGAYQPQHF. The CDR3 DNA reads as TGTGCCAGCAGCTACGGGACAGGGGCCTATCAGCCCCAGCATTTT.

The chain uses TRBV10-1 and TRBJ2-3; a possible D gene is TRBD1 (5 bases). V shed 4 bases and J shed 5 bases, with 16 bases lying between them. The CDR3 has 15 residues. CDR1 is WNHNN, CDR2 SYGVQD, per germline (reference sequence). The CDR3 nucleotides read TGCGCCAGCAGTGTTGGACAAACGGTGGAAGATACGCAGTATTTT. Protein product: CASSVGQTVEDTQYF.